This is a list of T cell receptor beta chains from one sample in a study of CXCR3-negative and CXCR3-positive naive CD8 T cells. TCRdb re-called the 5' RACE reads; every CDR3 protein appears as one record, without DNA. Here the sample table reports around 81,000 distinct CDR3 sequences. The sequenced sample was naive CXCR3- CD8+ T cells from blood. The receptor set was obtained from a human donor in good health. Some clones in this sample may be carry-over from other donors' samples. The CDR3 runs from the conserved cysteine through the conserved F or W. The order of the fields is J gene, V gene, CDR3 length, CDR3 protein.

TRBJ1-1	TRBV4-2	15	CASGPTGGLNTEAFF
TRBJ2-1	TRBV9	15	CASSVVAAMGNEQFF
TRBJ2-7	TRBV6-2/TRBV6-3	13	CASSYSNYYEQYF
TRBJ2-1	TRBV15	16	CATSRGAGSSYNEQFF
TRBJ2-1	TRBV6-5	15	CASSTLAQADNEQFF
TRBJ2-1	TRBV29-1	13	CSGQDGSYNEQFF
TRBJ2-5	TRBV9	14	CASSPGDLEETQYF
TRBJ2-7	TRBV29-1	13	CSVEADREDEQYF
TRBJ2-2	TRBV29-1	16	CSVEEAVGPVNGELFF
TRBJ2-2	TRBV6-2/TRBV6-3	14	CASSLVGSTGELFF